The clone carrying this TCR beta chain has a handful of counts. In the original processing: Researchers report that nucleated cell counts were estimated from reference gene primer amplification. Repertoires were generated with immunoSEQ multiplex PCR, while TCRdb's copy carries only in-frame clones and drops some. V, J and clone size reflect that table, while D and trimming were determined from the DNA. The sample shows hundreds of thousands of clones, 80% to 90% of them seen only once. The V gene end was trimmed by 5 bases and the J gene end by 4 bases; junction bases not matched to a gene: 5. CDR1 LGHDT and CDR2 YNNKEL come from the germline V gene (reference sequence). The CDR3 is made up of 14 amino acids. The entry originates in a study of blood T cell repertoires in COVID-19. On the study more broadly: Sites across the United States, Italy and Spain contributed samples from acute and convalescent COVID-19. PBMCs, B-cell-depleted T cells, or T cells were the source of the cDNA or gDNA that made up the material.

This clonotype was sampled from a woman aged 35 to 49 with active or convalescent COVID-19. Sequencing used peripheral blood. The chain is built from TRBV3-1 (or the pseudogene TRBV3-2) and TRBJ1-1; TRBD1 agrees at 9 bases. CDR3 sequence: CASSGQGLSTEAFF. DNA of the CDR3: TGTGCCAGCAGCGGACAGGGGTTGTCCACTGAAGCTTTCTTT.